The next 11 T cell receptor beta chains were all read from a single sample in a study of regulatory T cells in long-lasting Graves disease. Libraries of TCR beta came from iRepertoire HTBI primers plus Arm-PCR of CDR3 regions. TCRdb redid the calling of the multiplex PCR reads with MiXCR, one entry per CDR3 protein. The data contain a few hundred thousand distinct CDR3 sequences, 23% of them seen just once; the ten biggest clones take up roughly a quarter. Specified time point: persistent/refractory GD, antithyroid drugs over 5 years with positive TRAb. The TCR library was made from RNA that had been extracted from PBMCs in TRIzol. Sequencing used peripheral blood mononuclear cells (PBMCs), obtained when the disease was refractory, from a patient treated with antithyroid drugs. The receptors were gathered from a middle-aged woman with Graves disease.

This clonotype was seen only a few times. The V and J genes are TRBV28 and TRBJ2-1, with 8 nucleotides matching TRBD2. The germline CDR1 and CDR2 sequences are MDHEN and SYDVKM. Unmatched junction bases numbered 11, after V lost 4 bases and J lost 6 bases. The CDR3 is 16 residues long. The CDR3 loop reads CASSSHSGIAPNEQFF. The CDR3 region has the DNA TGTGCCAGCAGTTCACATAGCGGGATCGCCCCCAATGAGCAGTTCTTC.

With respect to this clonotype: The CDR3 does not close with the conserved phenylalanine or tryptophan, likely indicating a read error. This chain links TRBV11-2 with TRBJ2-5, with D perhaps matching TRBD2 (6 bases). CDR3 length equals 13 residues. Germline V gives CDR1 SGHAT, CDR2 FQNNGV. CDR3 bases: TGTGCCAGCAGCTTAGCGGGAGAAGAGGCCCAGTACCTC. This gives the protein CASSLAGEEAQYL.

This clonotype came up a few times. The V call is TRBV5-1, the J call TRBJ1-6; no clear D. The CDR3 sequence is 12 residues long. The V and J ends lost 5 bases and 7 bases respectively, with 7 bases between them. Germline V gives CDR1 SGHRS, CDR2 YFSETQ. CDR3 sequence reads: CASRLQNSPLHF. CDR3 coding DNA: TGCGCCAGCAGGTTACAGAATTCACCCCTCCACTTT. Complete variable domain (other parts from reference TRBV5-1 and TRBJ1-6): KAGVTQTPRYLIKTRGQQVTLSCSPISGHRSVSWYQQTPGQGLQFLFEYFSETQRNKGNFPGRFSGRQFSNSRSEMNVSTLELGDSALYLCASRLQNSPLHFGNGTRLTVT.

This clonotype was detected ten times or more. In DNA form, the CDR3 reads TGTGCCAGCAGGCCCGGGACAGGGGGGTACACTGAAGCTTTCTTT. This encodes CASRPGTGGYTEAFF. This chain joins TRBV12-3 or TRBV12-4 and TRBJ1-1; TRBD1 matches at 11 bases. V gave up 6 bases and J gave up 3 bases; unmatched junction bases: 6. The CDR3 consists of 15 residues.

The chain couples TRBV7-9 to TRBJ2-2; TRBD1 is a possible D gene (5 bases). Germline-derived CDR1 and CDR2 are SEHNR and FQNEAQ (reference sequence). The length of the CDR3 is 15 residues. V lost 2 bases and J 6 bases, leaving 13 bases between the germline ends. The CDR3 sequence: CASSLRQQVPGELFF. CDR3 bases: TGTGCCAGCAGCTTAAGACAGCAAGTGCCCGGGGAGCTGTTTTTT.

The chain joins TRBV11-2 to TRBJ2-2; D remains unclear. CDR1 SGHAT and CDR2 FQNNGV come from the germline V gene. The ends were cut back, 3 bases at V and 5 bases at J, with 10 bases in the middle. This CDR3 has 14 residues. In DNA form, the CDR3 reads TGTGCCAGCAGCTTTACCGAAGGTACCGGGGAGCTGTTTTTT. Protein product: CASSFTEGTGELFF.

This chain uses TRBV7-9 with TRBJ1-4; weak D call: TRBD1 (5 bases). V dropped 11 bases and J dropped 5 bases, with 12 bases sitting between them. This CDR3 spans 12 amino acids. Germline CDR1 reads SEHNR; CDR2 reads FQNEAQ (reference sequence). CDR3 sequence reads: CAQGEVNEKLFF. CDR3 bases: TGTGCCCAAGGGGAAGTCAATGAAAAACTGTTTTTT.

The table lists this clonotype with a few counts. This chain joins TRBV6-1 and TRBJ1-5, with a tentative D call TRBD1 (5 bases). CDR1 is MNHNS and CDR2 is SASEGT in the germline V gene. This CDR3 spans 16 amino acids. The germline V and J ends were trimmed by 6 bases and 0 bases, with 15 bases remaining between them. For the CDR3, the DNA is TGTGCCAGCAGGGGAAACAACAGGTATAGCAATCAGCCCCAGCATTTT. Translation gives CASRGNNRYSNQPQHF.

This clonotype was detected many times. This chain uses TRBV5-6 with TRBJ2-5, with 7 bases identical to TRBD1. CDR3 length: 15 residues. Losses at the gene ends were 4 bases for V and 5 bases for J; bases not matched to a gene: 11. Germline assignment: CDR1 SGHDT and CDR2 YYEEEE. This CDR3 is CASSPLGTAAETQYF. The DNA of the CDR3 is TGTGCCAGCAGCCCCCTGGGGACAGCGGCGGAGACCCAGTACTTC.

This clonotype was seen ten or more times. The chain couples TRBV27 to TRBJ1-6, with D possibly being TRBD1 (6 bases). CDR1 is MNHEY and CDR2 is SMNVEV in the germline V gene (reference sequence). This CDR3 comprises 18 residues. V was trimmed by 6 bases and J by 10 bases, leaving 28 bases between them. The CDR3: CASRKMGLGASPESPLHF. Written as DNA, the CDR3 is TGTGCCAGCAGAAAAATGGGTCTGGGGGCGAGTCCGGAATCACCCCTCCACTTT.

The table lists this clonotype with many counts. The genes are TRBV28 and TRBJ1-1; D might be TRBD1 (6 bases). The CDR3 totals 12 residues. V was pared by 6 bases and J by 8 bases, with 13 bases between. Germline-derived CDR1 and CDR2 are MDHEN and SYDVKM. CDR3 DNA: TGTGCCAGCAGCTACACTACAGGGGAAGCTTTCTTT. Encoded protein: CASSYTTGEAFF.